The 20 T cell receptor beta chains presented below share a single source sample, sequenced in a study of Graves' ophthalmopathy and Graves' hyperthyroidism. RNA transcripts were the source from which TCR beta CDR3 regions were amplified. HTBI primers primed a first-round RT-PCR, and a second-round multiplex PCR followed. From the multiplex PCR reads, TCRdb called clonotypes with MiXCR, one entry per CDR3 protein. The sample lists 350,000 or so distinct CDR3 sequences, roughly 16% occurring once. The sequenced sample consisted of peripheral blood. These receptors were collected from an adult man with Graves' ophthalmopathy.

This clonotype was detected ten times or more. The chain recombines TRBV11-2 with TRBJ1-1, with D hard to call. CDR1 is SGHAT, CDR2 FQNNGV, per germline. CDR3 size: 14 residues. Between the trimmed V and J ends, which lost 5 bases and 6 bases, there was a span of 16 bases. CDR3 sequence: CASSAPADGSEAFF. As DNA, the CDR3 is TGTGCCAGCAGCGCCCCTGCGGACGGGTCTGAAGCTTTCTTT.

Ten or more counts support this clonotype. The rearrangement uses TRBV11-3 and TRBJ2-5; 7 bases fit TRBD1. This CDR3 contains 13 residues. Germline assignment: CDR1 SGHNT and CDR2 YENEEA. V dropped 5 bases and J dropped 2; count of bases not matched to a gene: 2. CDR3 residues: CASSATGQETQYF. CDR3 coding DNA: TGTGCCAGCAGCGCGACAGGGCAAGAGACCCAGTACTTC.

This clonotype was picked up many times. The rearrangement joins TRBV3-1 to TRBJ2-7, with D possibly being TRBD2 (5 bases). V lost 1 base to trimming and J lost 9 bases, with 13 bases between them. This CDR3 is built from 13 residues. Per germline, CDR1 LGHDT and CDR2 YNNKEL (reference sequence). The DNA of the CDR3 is TGTGCCAGCAGCCAAGCCCCACGGAGCGGGCAGTACTTC. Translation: CASSQAPRSGQYF.

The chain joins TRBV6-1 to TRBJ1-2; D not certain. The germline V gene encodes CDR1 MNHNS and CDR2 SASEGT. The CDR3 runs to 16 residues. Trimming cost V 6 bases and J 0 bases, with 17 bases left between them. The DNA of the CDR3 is TGTGCCAGCAGCCCCTACTTGGACGGAGCTAACTATGGCTACACCTTC. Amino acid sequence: CASSPYLDGANYGYTF.

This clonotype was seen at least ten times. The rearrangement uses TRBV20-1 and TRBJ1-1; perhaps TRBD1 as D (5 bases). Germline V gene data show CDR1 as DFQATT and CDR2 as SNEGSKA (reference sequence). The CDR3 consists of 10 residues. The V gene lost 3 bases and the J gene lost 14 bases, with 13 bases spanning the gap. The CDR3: CSASPRAVFF. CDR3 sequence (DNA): TGCAGTGCTAGTCCCAGGGCAGTCTTCTTT.

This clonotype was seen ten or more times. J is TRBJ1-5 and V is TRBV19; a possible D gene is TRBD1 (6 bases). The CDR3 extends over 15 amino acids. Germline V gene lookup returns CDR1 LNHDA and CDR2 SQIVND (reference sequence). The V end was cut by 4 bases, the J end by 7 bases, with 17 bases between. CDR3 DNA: TGTGCCAGTAGTACGGAAAACGGTAGGGGGCAGCCCCAGCATTTT. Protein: CASSTENGRGQPQHF.

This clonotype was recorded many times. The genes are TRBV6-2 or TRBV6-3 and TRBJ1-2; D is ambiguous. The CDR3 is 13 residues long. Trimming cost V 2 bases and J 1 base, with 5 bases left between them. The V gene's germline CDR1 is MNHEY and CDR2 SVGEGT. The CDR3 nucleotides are TGTGCCAGCAGTTACGAGGTTAACTATGGCTACACCTTC. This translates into CASSYEVNYGYTF.

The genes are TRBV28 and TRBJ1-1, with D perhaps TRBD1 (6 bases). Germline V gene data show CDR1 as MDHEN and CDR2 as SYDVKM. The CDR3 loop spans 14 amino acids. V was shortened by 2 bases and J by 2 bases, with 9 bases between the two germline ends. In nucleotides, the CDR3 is TGTGCCAGCAGTTTAGGACAGATAAACACTGAAGCTTTCTTT. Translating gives CASSLGQINTEAFF.

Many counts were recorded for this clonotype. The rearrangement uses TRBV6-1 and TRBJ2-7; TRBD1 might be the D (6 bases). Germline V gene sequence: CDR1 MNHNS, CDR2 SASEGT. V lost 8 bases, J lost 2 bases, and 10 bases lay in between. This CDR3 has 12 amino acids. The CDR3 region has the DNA TGTGCCAGCGGGGGCCAAACCTACGAGCAGTACTTC. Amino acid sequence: CASGGQTYEQYF.

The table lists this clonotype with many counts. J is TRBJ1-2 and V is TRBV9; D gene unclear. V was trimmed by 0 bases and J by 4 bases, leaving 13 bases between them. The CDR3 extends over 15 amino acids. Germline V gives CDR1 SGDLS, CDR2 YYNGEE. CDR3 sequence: CASSVDLRVSYGYTF. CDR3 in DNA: TGTGCCAGCAGCGTAGATCTTCGGGTGTCCTATGGCTACACCTTC.

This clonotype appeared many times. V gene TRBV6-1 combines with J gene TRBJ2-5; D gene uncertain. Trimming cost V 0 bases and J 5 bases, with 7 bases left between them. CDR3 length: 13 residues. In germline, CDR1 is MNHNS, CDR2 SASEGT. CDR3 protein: CASSEALSETQYF. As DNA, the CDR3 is TGTGCCAGCAGTGAAGCGCTTTCGGAGACCCAGTACTTC.

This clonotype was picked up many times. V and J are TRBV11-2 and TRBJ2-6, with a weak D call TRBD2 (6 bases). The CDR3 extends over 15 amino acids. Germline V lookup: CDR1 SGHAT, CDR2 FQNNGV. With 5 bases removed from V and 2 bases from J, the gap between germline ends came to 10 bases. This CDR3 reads CASSPAGPGANVLTF. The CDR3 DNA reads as TGTGCCAGCAGCCCGGCGGGACCTGGGGCCAACGTCCTGACTTTC.

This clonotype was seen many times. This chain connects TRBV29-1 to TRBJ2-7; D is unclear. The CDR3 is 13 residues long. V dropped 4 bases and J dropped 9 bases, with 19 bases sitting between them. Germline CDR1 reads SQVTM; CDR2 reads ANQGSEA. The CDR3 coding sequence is TGCAGCGTTGTAGCCCGAGAAGGATCCGGGCAGTACTTC. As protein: CSVVAREGSGQYF.

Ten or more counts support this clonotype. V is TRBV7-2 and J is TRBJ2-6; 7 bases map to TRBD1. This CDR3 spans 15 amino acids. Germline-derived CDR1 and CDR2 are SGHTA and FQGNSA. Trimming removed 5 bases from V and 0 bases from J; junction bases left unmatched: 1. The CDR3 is CASSRQGSGANVLTF. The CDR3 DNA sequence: TGTGCCAGCAGCAGACAGGGCTCTGGGGCCAACGTCCTGACTTTC.

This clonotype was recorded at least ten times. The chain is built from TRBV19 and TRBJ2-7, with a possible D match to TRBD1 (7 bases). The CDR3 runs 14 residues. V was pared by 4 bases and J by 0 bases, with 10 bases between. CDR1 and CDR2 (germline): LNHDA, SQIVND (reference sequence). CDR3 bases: TGTGCCAGTAGTACGGGGGACAGCTCCTACGAGCAGTACTTC. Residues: CASSTGDSSYEQYF.

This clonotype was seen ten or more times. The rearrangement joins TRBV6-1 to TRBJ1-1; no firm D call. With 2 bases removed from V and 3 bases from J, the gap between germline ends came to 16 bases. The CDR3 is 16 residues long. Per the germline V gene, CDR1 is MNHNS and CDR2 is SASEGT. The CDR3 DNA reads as TGTGCCAGCAGTGAAATGGGTAGAGTATCGGACACTGAAGCTTTCTTT. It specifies CASSEMGRVSDTEAFF.

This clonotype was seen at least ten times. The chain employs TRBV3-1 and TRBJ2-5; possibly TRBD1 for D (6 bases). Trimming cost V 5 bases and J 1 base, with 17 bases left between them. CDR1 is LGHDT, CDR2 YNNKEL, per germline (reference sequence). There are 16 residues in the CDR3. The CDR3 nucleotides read TGTGCCAGCAGCTCCCCACAGGGCGGCCCCCAAGAGACCCAGTACTTC. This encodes CASSSPQGGPQETQYF.

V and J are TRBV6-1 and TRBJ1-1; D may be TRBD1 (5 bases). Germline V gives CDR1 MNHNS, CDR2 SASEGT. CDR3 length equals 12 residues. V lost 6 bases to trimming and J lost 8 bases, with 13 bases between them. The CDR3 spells CASSWDGREAFF. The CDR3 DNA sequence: TGTGCCAGCAGCTGGGACGGAAGAGAAGCTTTCTTT.

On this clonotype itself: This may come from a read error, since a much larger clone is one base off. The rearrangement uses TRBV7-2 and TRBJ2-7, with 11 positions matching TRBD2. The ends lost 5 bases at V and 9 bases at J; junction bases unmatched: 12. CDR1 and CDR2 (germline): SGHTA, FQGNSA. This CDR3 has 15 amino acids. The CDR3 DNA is TGTGCCAGCAGCACCCTAGCGGGGGGCCCCTACAGGCAGTACTTC. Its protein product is CASSTLAGGPYRQYF.

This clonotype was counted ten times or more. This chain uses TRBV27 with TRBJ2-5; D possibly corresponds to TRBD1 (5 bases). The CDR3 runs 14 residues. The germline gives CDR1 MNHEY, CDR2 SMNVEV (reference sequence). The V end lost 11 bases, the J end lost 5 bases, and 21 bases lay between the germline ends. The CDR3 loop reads CAADRPLKGETQYF. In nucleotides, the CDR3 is TGTGCCGCCGACCGGCCGCTAAAGGGGGAGACCCAGTACTTC.